This entry describes one TCR beta chain. This sample stems from a study of blood T cell repertoires in COVID-19. Profiling relied on immunoSEQ multiplex PCR, and the TCRdb table lists in-frame clones only, not all of them. The sample has hundreds of thousands of clones; about 84% are singletons. The CDR3 loop spans 15 amino acids. V was trimmed by 4 bases and J by 5 bases, leaving 15 bases between them. Germline V CDR1 and CDR2: LNHDA, SQIVND (reference sequence). This sequence was found in a man aged 30 to 39 with acute COVID-19. This chain uses TRBV19 with TRBJ2-1; possible D gene TRBD2, 7 bases. The sequenced sample was PBMCs or T cells enriched from blood (not recorded which). In DNA form, the CDR3 reads TGTGCCAGTAGTAACAGGGAGGGCTTTAACAATGAGCAGTTCTTC. This translates into CASSNREGFNNEQFF.